The next 30 T cell receptor beta chains were all read from a single sample in a study of blood T cell repertoires in COVID-19. Profiling relied on immunoSEQ multiplex PCR, and the TCRdb table lists in-frame clones only, not all of them. The sample records about 330,000 clones, over 75% being singletons. Sequencing was carried out using peripheral blood. Receptors originate from a woman aged 45-65 years with active or convalescent COVID-19.

The chain is built from TRBV27 and TRBJ2-7; 8 bases fit TRBD1. The V gene's germline CDR1 is MNHEY and CDR2 SMNVEV (reference sequence). The length of the CDR3 is 14 residues. J gave up 6 bases and V 5 bases, and 9 bases lay outside the gene matches. In nucleotides, the CDR3 is TGTGCCAGCAGTCTATGGGACAGGTACCCCGAGCAGTACTTC. Amino acid sequence: CASSLWDRYPEQYF.

The chain carries TRBV7-9 and TRBJ2-3; D possibly corresponds to TRBD2 (6 bases). Trimming left V 1 base short and J 6 bases short, with 14 bases between. The CDR3 loop spans 15 amino acids. The germline gives CDR1 SEHNR, CDR2 FQNEAQ (reference sequence). The CDR3 loop reads CASSLGFGGRDTQYF. Here the CDR3 DNA reads TGTGCCAGCAGCTTAGGATTCGGGGGAAGGGATACGCAGTATTTT.

The chain uses TRBV28 and TRBJ1-1; D gene ambiguous. CDR3 size: 13 residues. Deletions cut 7 bases from V and 0 bases from J, with 9 bases between. Germline CDR1 reads MDHEN; CDR2 reads SYDVKM. CDR3 loop: CASIAGLNTEAFF. CDR3 sequence (DNA): TGTGCCAGCATTGCGGGCTTGAACACTGAAGCTTTCTTT.

This clone showed up just a few times. V is TRBV2 and J is TRBJ1-5; D gene unclear. The CDR3 sequence is 15 residues long. Trimming shortened V by 4 bases and J by 2 bases, and 12 bases separated the two germline ends. CDR1 is SNHLY and CDR2 is FYNNEI in the germline V gene. The CDR3 coding sequence is TGTGCCAGCAGTGCCCTCGACGGGGGCAATCAGCCCCAGCATTTT. It is translated as CASSALDGGNQPQHF. Supplemented by reference TRBV2 and TRBJ1-5, the full variable domain reads EPEVTQTPSHQVTQMGQEVILRCVPISNHLYFYWYRQILGQKVEFLVSFYNNEISEKSEIFDDQFSVERPDGSNFTLKIRSTKLEDSAMYFCASSALDGGNQPQHFGDGTRLSIL.

The J gene is TRBJ1-1, the V gene TRBV2; tentative D call: TRBD1 (6 bases). CDR1 and CDR2 (germline): SNHLY, FYNNEI. V lost 4 bases, J lost 0 bases, and 9 bases lay in between. CDR3 length equals 14 residues. The CDR3 sequence is CASSGGTLNTEAFF. CDR3 nucleotide sequence: TGTGCCAGCAGTGGAGGGACATTGAACACTGAAGCTTTCTTT.

The genes are TRBV3-1 (or the pseudogene TRBV3-2) and TRBJ1-3; no clear D gene. The CDR3 loop spans 14 amino acids. Trimming removed 0 bases from V and 4 bases from J, with 7 bases in between. The germline CDR1 and CDR2 sequences are LGHDT and YNNKEL (reference sequence). CDR3 sequence: CASSQDTEGNTIYF. In DNA form, the CDR3 reads TGTGCCAGCAGCCAAGATACCGAGGGAAACACCATATATTTT.

The chain combines TRBV7-3 with TRBJ2-2; 7 bases are shared with TRBD1. The CDR3 extends over 15 amino acids. J gave up 0 bases and V 2 bases, and 0 bases lay outside the gene matches. Germline CDR1 and CDR2: SGHTA and FQGTGA. The CDR3 is CASSLGTANTGELFF. The DNA for the CDR3 is TGTGCCAGCAGCTTAGGGACAGCGAACACCGGGGAGCTGTTTTTT. Complete variable domain (other parts from reference TRBV7-3 and TRBJ2-2): GAGVSQTPSNKVTEKGKYVELRCDPISGHTALYWYRQSLGQGPEFLIYFQGTGAADDSGLPNDRFFAVRPEGSVSTLKIQRTERGDSAVYLCASSLGTANTGELFFGEGSRLTVL.

The J gene is TRBJ1-5, the V gene TRBV19; D is undetermined. Germline CDR1 reads LNHDA; CDR2 reads SQIVND (reference sequence). CDR3 length: 15 amino acids. The V end lost 3 bases, the J end lost 0 bases, and 9 bases lay between the germline ends. In DNA, the CDR3 is TGTGCCAGTAGTATGTTCACAGATAGCAATCAGCCCCAGCATTTT. Translating gives CASSMFTDSNQPQHF.

As to this clone: At the DNA level, this CDR3 is encoded by other sequences in the same sample as well. The chain recombines TRBV28 with TRBJ2-1; perhaps TRBD2 as D (5 bases). Looked up from germline, CDR1 is MDHEN and CDR2 is SYDVKM. The CDR3 loop spans 12 amino acids. Trimming took off 2 bases at V and 10 bases at J, with 9 bases between the two ends. The CDR3, as DNA: TGTGCCAGCAGTTTAAGGACTCTGGAGCAGTTCTTC. Amino acid sequence: CASSLRTLEQFF.

The CDR3 nucleotides read TGCGCCAGCAGCTTTTCTAGCGGGAACACCGGGGAGCTGTTTTTT. Its protein product is CASSFSSGNTGELFF. The chain has TRBV5-1 and TRBJ2-2; 7 bases agree with TRBD2. CDR1 is SGHRS, CDR2 YFSETQ, per germline. Losses at the gene ends were 2 bases for V and 1 base for J; bases not matched to a gene: 2. There are 15 residues in the CDR3.

This clone was counted a single time. The chain carries TRBV3-1 (or the pseudogene TRBV3-2) and TRBJ2-7, with 10 bases aligning to TRBD1. The CDR3 contains 15 residues. The germline gives CDR1 LGHDT, CDR2 YNNKEL (reference sequence). Trimming took 2 bases from V and 5 from J; bases not matched to a gene: 6. DNA of the CDR3: TGTGCCAGCAGCCAACAAGACAGGGGGCGGAACGAGCAGTACTTC. This sequence encodes CASSQQDRGRNEQYF.

This clone came up a few times. V is TRBV24-1 and J is TRBJ2-7; D remains unclear. The V end lost 4 bases, the J end lost 7 bases, and 13 bases lay between the germline ends. CDR3 length: 13 amino acids. Germline CDR1 and CDR2: KGHDR and SFDVKD. The CDR3 region is CATSEAIGLEQYF. CDR3 nucleotide sequence: TGTGCCACCAGTGAGGCTATTGGGCTAGAGCAGTACTTC.

V is TRBV9 and J is TRBJ2-3; 7 bases agree with TRBD2. This CDR3 contains 16 residues. Germline V CDR1 and CDR2: SGDLS, YYNGEE. V gave up 0 bases and J gave up 3 bases; unmatched junction bases: 7. The CDR3 DNA follows: TGTGCCAGCAGCGTAGTGGCGGGAGAATTTACAGATACGCAGTATTTT. Its translation: CASSVVAGEFTDTQYF. The full variable domain, rest sourced from reference TRBV9 and TRBJ2-3, is DSGVTQTPKHLITATGQRVTLRCSPRSGDLSVYWYQQSLDQGLQFLIQYYNGEERAKGNILERFSAQQFPDLHSELNLSSLELGDSALYFCASSVVAGEFTDTQYFGPGTRLTVL.

This sequence joins TRBV27 and TRBJ2-1, with D unresolved. This CDR3 spans 13 amino acids. The germline gives CDR1 MNHEY, CDR2 SMNVEV (reference sequence). V gave up 4 bases and J gave up 5 bases, with 9 bases separating them. This chain's CDR3 is CASSSPIHNEQFF. CDR3 DNA: TGTGCCAGCAGTTCCCCTATACACAATGAGCAGTTCTTC.

Here the CDR3 DNA reads TGTGCCAGCAGCCAAGATCTCACAGGCAAGTACACTGAAGCTTTCTTT. It encodes CASSQDLTGKYTEAFF. The chain has TRBV4-2 and TRBJ1-1; weak D call: TRBD1 (5 bases). CDR1 and CDR2 from the germline V gene are LGHNA and YNFKEQ. CDR3 length: 16 amino acids. V gave up 0 bases and J gave up 3 bases, with 14 bases separating them.

V and J are TRBV24-1 and TRBJ1-2, with 8 bases lining up with TRBD1. This CDR3 region has 13 residues. J was trimmed by 5 bases and V by 7 bases; bases with no gene match: 5. Per germline, CDR1 KGHDR and CDR2 SFDVKD. CDR3 DNA sequence: TGTGCCACCAGCCGGGACAGGAATTATGGCTACACCTTC. As protein: CATSRDRNYGYTF.

The chain couples TRBV7-9 to TRBJ2-2; 13 nucleotides align to TRBD2. The CDR3 totals 16 residues. Germline CDR1 reads SEHNR; CDR2 reads FQNEAQ (reference sequence). V lost 5 bases, J lost 6 bases, and 6 bases stayed unmatched. CDR3 in amino acids: CASSLGLAGASGELFF. The CDR3 region has the DNA TGTGCCAGCAGCCTCGGACTAGCGGGAGCGTCCGGGGAGCTGTTTTTT.

The rearrangement uses TRBV9 and TRBJ2-1; 11 bases map to TRBD2. V lost 6 bases to trimming and J lost 4 bases; unmatched junction nucleotides: 9. Germline V gene sequence: CDR1 SGDLS, CDR2 YYNGEE. The CDR3 extends over 16 amino acids. The CDR3 nucleotides are TGTGCCAGCACCACAAGTAGCGGGAGGGGGTACAATGAGCAGTTCTTC. This gives the protein CASTTSSGRGYNEQFF. Based on the CDR3 plus reference TRBV9 and TRBJ2-1, the full variable domain is DSGVTQTPKHLITATGQRVTLRCSPRSGDLSVYWYQQSLDQGLQFLIQYYNGEERAKGNILERFSAQQFPDLHSELNLSSLELGDSALYFCASTTSSGRGYNEQFFGPGTRLTVL.

V gene TRBV4-2 combines with J gene TRBJ2-7, with a tentative D call TRBD1 (5 bases). The CDR3 is 13 residues long. Germline V CDR1 and CDR2: LGHNA, YNFKEQ. With 3 bases removed from V and 0 bases from J, the gap between germline ends came to 6 bases. The CDR3 DNA follows: TGTGCCAGCAGCCAGGACAACTCCTACGAGCAGTACTTC. Its translation is CASSQDNSYEQYF.

J is TRBJ2-7 and V is TRBV7-2; 13 bases fit TRBD2. V shed 5 bases and J 3 bases; nucleotides not matched to a gene: 4. The CDR3 is 15 residues long. Germline V gene data show CDR1 as SGHTA and CDR2 as FQGNSA. The CDR3 region is CASSQLAGGYYEQYF. DNA of the CDR3: TGTGCCAGCAGCCAACTAGCGGGAGGGTACTACGAGCAGTACTTC. Together with reference TRBV7-2 and TRBJ2-7, the CDR3 gives the full variable domain: GAGVSQSPSNKVTEKGKDVELRCDPISGHTALYWYRQSLGQGLEFLIYFQGNSAPDKSGLPSDRFSAERTGGSVSTLTIQRTQQEDSAVYLCASSQLAGGYYEQYFGPGTRLTVT.

This chain joins TRBV11-2 and TRBJ2-7; D not resolved. The CDR3 sequence is 16 residues long. Trimming shortened V by 1 base and J by 2 bases, and 15 bases separated the two germline ends. Germline V CDR1 and CDR2: SGHAT, FQNNGV. DNA of the CDR3: TGTGCCAGCAGCTTAGTCGTAGGAGCTTTTGCCTACGAGCAGTACTTC. Protein product: CASSLVVGAFAYEQYF.

This clone was seen a handful of times. The chain uses TRBV19 and TRBJ2-7; 7 bases agree with TRBD1. This CDR3 is built from 15 residues. CDR1 is LNHDA, CDR2 SQIVND, per germline (reference sequence). V lost 4 bases to trimming and J lost 1 base; unmatched junction nucleotides: 7. The CDR3 bases are TGTGCCAGTAGTACCAAGACAGGGATGTCCTACGAGCAGTACTTC. Amino acid sequence: CASSTKTGMSYEQYF.

The rearrangement joins TRBV3-1 (or the pseudogene TRBV3-2) to TRBJ2-1; 9 nucleotides line up with TRBD1. Trimming cost V 1 base and J 2 bases; bases outside gene matches: 0. CDR3 size: 15 residues. The germline V gene encodes CDR1 LGHDT and CDR2 YNNKEL (reference sequence). CDR3 in DNA: TGTGCCAGCAGCCAAGGGGACAGGGCCTACAATGAGCAGTTCTTC. Its translation: CASSQGDRAYNEQFF.

The chain is built from TRBV7-8 and TRBJ1-1; D possibly corresponds to TRBD1 (5 bases). Germline lookup yields CDR1 SGHVS and CDR2 FQNEAQ. Between the trimmed V and J ends, which lost 3 bases and 0 bases, there was a span of 14 bases. The CDR3 contains 16 residues. CDR3 region: CASSLGQADMNTEAFF. Written as DNA, the CDR3 is TGTGCCAGCAGCTTGGGGCAGGCTGACATGAACACTGAAGCTTTCTTT.

This rearrangement joins TRBV29-1 to TRBJ2-3, with 10 nucleotides matching TRBD2. CDR1 and CDR2 from the germline V gene are SQVTM and ANQGSEA. Trimming removed 6 bases from V and 1 base from J; junction bases left unmatched: 13. There are 17 residues in the CDR3. The CDR3: CSVVGGTSDSRTDTQYF. In nucleotides, the CDR3 is TGCAGCGTCGTAGGAGGGACTAGCGACAGCCGCACAGATACGCAGTATTTT.

The V and J genes are TRBV11-2 and TRBJ2-1; 8 positions match TRBD2. V was pared by 0 bases and J by 6 bases, with 10 bases of the junction left unmatched. CDR1 is SGHAT, CDR2 FQNNGV, per germline. The CDR3 runs 17 residues. The CDR3 region has the DNA TGTGCCAGCAGCTTAGATACCCGCGGGGGGCGGACCAATGAGCAGTTCTTC. This translates into CASSLDTRGGRTNEQFF.

This rearrangement joins TRBV7-2 to TRBJ2-1; tentative D call: TRBD2 (7 bases). V was clipped by 5 bases and J by 7 bases, with 15 bases between them. Germline V CDR1 and CDR2: SGHTA, FQGNSA. This CDR3 is built from 14 residues. The CDR3, as DNA: TGTGCCAGCAGCCTGGGGGGGGGCGGTAATGAGCAGTTCTTC. Amino acids: CASSLGGGGNEQFF.

The rearrangement uses TRBV10-3 and TRBJ2-2, with TRBD1 identical over 8 bases. The V gene's germline CDR1 is ENHRY and CDR2 SYGVKD. The junction had 1 base not matched to a gene; V was cut back by 9 bases and J by 7 bases. This CDR3 spans 11 amino acids. CDR3 protein: CAIQGDGELFF. In nucleotides, the CDR3 is TGTGCCATACAGGGGGACGGGGAGCTGTTTTTT.

V is TRBV28 and J is TRBJ1-1; D unclear. V was cut by 5 bases and J by 1 base, with 8 bases left in between. Germline V gene data show CDR1 as MDHEN and CDR2 as SYDVKM. CDR3 length: 13 residues. The CDR3 region is CASSIRQNTEAFF. Here the CDR3 DNA reads TGTGCCAGCAGTATAAGACAGAACACTGAAGCTTTCTTT.

This rearrangement joins TRBV14 to TRBJ2-7, with 8 positions matching TRBD2. Germline V gives CDR1 SGHDN, CDR2 FVKESK. The CDR3 is 15 residues long. V gave up 4 bases and J gave up 1 base; unmatched junction bases: 6. CDR3 in DNA: TGTGCCAGCAGCCTCTTTCGGGGGGGATCCTACGAGCAGTACTTC. Translated: CASSLFRGGSYEQYF.